The next 17 T cell receptor beta chains were all read from a single sample in a study of blood T cell repertoires in COVID-19. Only in-frame clones appear in the TCRdb table, and some are missing; sequencing was by immunoSEQ multiplex PCR. Altogether over 250,000 clones are present, about 86% being singletons, with the ten largest covering around 13%. The sequencing input was peripheral blood. The receptor source for this set is a woman in her seventies with COVID-19, enrolled during active disease.

The rearrangement links TRBV29-1 to TRBJ1-2; D might be TRBD1 (6 bases). CDR1 and CDR2 (germline): SQVTM, ANQGSEA. The V end lost 0 bases, the J end lost 4 bases, and 24 bases lay between the germline ends. The CDR3 contains 18 residues. The CDR3 DNA sequence: TGCAGCGTTGAAGACCCCGACAGGTTCCCTCTCTCCTTCTATGGCTACACCTTC. It encodes CSVEDPDRFPLSFYGYTF.

The V gene is TRBV2, the J gene TRBJ2-6, with 7 bases fitting TRBD1. V trimming: 4 bases; J trimming: 0 bases; junction bases outside the gene matches: 6. Germline CDR1 SNHLY, CDR2 FYNNEI. The CDR3 consists of 17 residues. CDR3 nucleotides: TGTGCCAGCAGTGGCGACAGGGCGATCTCTGGGGCCAACGTCCTGACTTTC. Translation gives CASSGDRAISGANVLTF. Supplemented by reference TRBV2 and TRBJ2-6, the full variable domain reads EPEVTQTPSHQVTQMGQEVILRCVPISNHLYFYWYRQILGQKVEFLVSFYNNEISEKSEIFDDQFSVERPDGSNFTLKIRSTKLEDSAMYFCASSGDRAISGANVLTFGAGSRLTVL.

This rearrangement joins TRBV28 to TRBJ1-2, with a weak D call TRBD1 (6 bases). The V gene's germline CDR1 is MDHEN and CDR2 SYDVKM. The CDR3 is made up of 12 amino acids. V was clipped by 9 bases and J by 4 bases, with 12 bases between them. CDR3 amino acids: CASTGHFYGYTF. The CDR3 DNA sequence: TGTGCCAGTACGGGACACTTCTATGGCTACACCTTC.

The chain carries TRBV27 and TRBJ2-7; 11 bases fit TRBD2. V shed 8 bases and J 4 bases; nucleotides not matched to a gene: 4. CDR3 size: 13 residues. Germline CDR1 is MNHEY and CDR2 is SMNVEV (reference sequence). CDR3 bases: TGTGCCAGCGGGACTAGCGGTTCTTACGAGCAGTACTTC. Residues: CASGTSGSYEQYF.

V gene TRBV25-1 combines with J gene TRBJ1-4; D is possibly TRBD1 (5 bases). This CDR3 comprises 14 residues. Deletions cut 1 base from V and 7 bases from J, with 10 bases between. Germline CDR1 reads MGHDK; CDR2 reads SYGVNS. CDR3 region: CASSELGGGEKLFF. The CDR3 nucleotides are TGTGCCAGCAGTGAATTGGGGGGGGGTGAAAAACTGTTTTTT.

The genes are TRBV28 and TRBJ2-7; no reliable D call. The germline CDR1 and CDR2 sequences are MDHEN and SYDVKM. This CDR3 has 11 residues. CDR3 in amino acids: CVAGSNYEQYF. For the CDR3, the DNA is TGTGTAGCCGGATCTAACTACGAGCAGTACTTC.

The rearrangement uses TRBV6-5 and TRBJ1-2; 7 positions match TRBD1. The CDR3 length is 14 residues. The trim removed 7 bases at V and 2 bases at J, leaving 7 bases unmatched. Germline CDR1 is MNHEY and CDR2 is SVGAGI. The CDR3 nucleotides read TGTGCCAGCAACGCTACAGGGGCGAACTATGGCTACACCTTC. This translates into CASNATGANYGYTF.

Turning to this clone: Other nucleotide sequences in the sample specify the same CDR3. The J gene is TRBJ2-2, the V gene TRBV12-3 or TRBV12-4, with D possibly being TRBD2 (5 bases). The CDR3 runs to 13 residues. Trimming removed 6 bases at V and 4 bases at J, with 9 bases between. CDR3 sequence: CASSPGVTGELFF. The CDR3 DNA follows: TGTGCCAGCAGCCCCGGGGTCACCGGGGAGCTGTTTTTT.

The chain is built from TRBV29-1 and TRBJ2-7, with TRBD1 identical over 8 bases. The CDR3 is 12 amino acids. Germline V gives CDR1 SQVTM, CDR2 ANQGSEA. With 6 bases clipped from V and 2 bases from J, the junction kept 3 bases outside the gene matches. CDR3 bases: TGCAGCGTCCGGGACAGGACCTACGAGCAGTACTTC. Translation gives CSVRDRTYEQYF.

The chain has TRBV7-3 and TRBJ2-5, with TRBD1 identical over 8 bases. The CDR3 covers 13 residues. CDR1 is SGHTA and CDR2 is FQGTGA in the germline V gene. Trimming at V came to 2 bases and at J to 4 bases, leaving 0 bases not matched to a gene. The CDR3 is CASSLGTGETQYF. As DNA, the CDR3 is TGTGCCAGCAGCTTAGGGACAGGAGAGACCCAGTACTTC.

The chain couples TRBV5-4 to TRBJ2-2, with 11 bases matching TRBD1. The CDR3 spans 15 residues. After removal of 7 bases from V and 4 bases from J, the junction contained 6 bases not matched to a gene. The germline CDR1 and CDR2 sequences are SGHNT and YYREEE (reference sequence). The CDR3 loop reads CASGRTGGGTGELFF. CDR3 in DNA: TGTGCCAGCGGCCGGACAGGGGGCGGCACCGGGGAGCTGTTTTTT.

The chain carries TRBV2 and TRBJ2-7; the match to TRBD2 covers 8 bases. The CDR3 loop spans 14 amino acids. V lost 5 bases and J lost 4; bases outside the gene matches: 7. Germline values: CDR1 SNHLY, CDR2 FYNNEI. The CDR3 spells CASSTSGGVYEQYF. CDR3 DNA sequence: TGTGCCAGCAGTACAAGCGGGGGAGTATACGAGCAGTACTTC.

The chain is built from TRBV6-1 and TRBJ2-5; 7 bases match TRBD1. This CDR3 has 14 residues. Per germline, CDR1 MNHNS and CDR2 SASEGT. V shed 1 base and J 7 bases; nucleotides not matched to a gene: 6. The CDR3 region is CASSEETGLGTQYF. CDR3 coding DNA: TGTGCCAGCAGTGAAGAGACAGGGTTGGGGACCCAGTACTTC.

The V and J genes are TRBV6-6 and TRBJ2-7; a possible D gene is TRBD1 (6 bases). The CDR3 runs 14 residues. The germline V and J ends were trimmed by 0 bases and 1 base, with 7 bases remaining between them. From germline, CDR1 is MNHNY and CDR2 SVGAGI (reference sequence). The CDR3: CASSYSGASYEQYF. The CDR3 coding sequence is TGTGCCAGCAGTTACTCGGGGGCTTCCTACGAGCAGTACTTC.

The chain links TRBV10-3 to TRBJ1-2, with 7 nucleotides matching TRBD1. Germline assignment: CDR1 ENHRY and CDR2 SYGVKD. The ends lost 6 bases at V and 6 bases at J; junction bases unmatched: 7. This CDR3 has 13 amino acids. For the CDR3, the DNA is TGTGCCATCAGAACTACAGGGGACAATGGCTACACCTTC. Its protein is CAIRTTGDNGYTF.

J is TRBJ1-1 and V is TRBV6-2 or TRBV6-3; no reliable D call. The CDR3 runs to 13 residues. Germline V CDR1 and CDR2: MNHEY, SVGEGT. V was trimmed by 6 bases and J by 4 bases, leaving 12 bases between them. CDR3 amino acids: CASSAYSGTEAFF. In nucleotides, the CDR3 is TGTGCCAGCAGCGCATATTCGGGCACTGAAGCTTTCTTT.

This chain links TRBV5-1 with TRBJ2-5; 10 bases are a match to TRBD2. Germline values: CDR1 SGHRS, CDR2 YFSETQ. This CDR3 spans 16 amino acids. Unmatched junction bases numbered 4, after V lost 0 bases and J lost 2 bases. Here the CDR3 reads CASSLAGSGGQETQYF. CDR3 coding DNA: TGCGCCAGCAGCTTGGCCGGTAGCGGGGGGCAAGAGACCCAGTACTTC. Complete variable domain (other parts from reference TRBV5-1 and TRBJ2-5): KAGVTQTPRYLIKTRGQQVTLSCSPISGHRSVSWYQQTPGQGLQFLFEYFSETQRNKGNFPGRFSGRQFSNSRSEMNVSTLELGDSALYLCASSLAGSGGQETQYFGPGTRLLVL.